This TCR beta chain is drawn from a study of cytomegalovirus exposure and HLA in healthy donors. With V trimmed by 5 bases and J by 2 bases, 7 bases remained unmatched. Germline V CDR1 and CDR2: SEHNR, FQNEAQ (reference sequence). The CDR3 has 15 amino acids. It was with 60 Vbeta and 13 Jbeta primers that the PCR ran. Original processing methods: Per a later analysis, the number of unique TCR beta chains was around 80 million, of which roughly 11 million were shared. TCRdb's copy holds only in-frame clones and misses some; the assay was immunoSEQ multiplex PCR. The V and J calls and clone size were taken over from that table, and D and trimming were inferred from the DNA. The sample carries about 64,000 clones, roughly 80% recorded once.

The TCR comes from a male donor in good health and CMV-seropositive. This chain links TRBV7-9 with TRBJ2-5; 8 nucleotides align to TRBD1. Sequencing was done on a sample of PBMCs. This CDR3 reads CASSQTGGPQETQYF. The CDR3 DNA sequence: TGTGCCAGCAGCCAAACAGGGGGGCCACAAGAGACCCAGTACTTC.